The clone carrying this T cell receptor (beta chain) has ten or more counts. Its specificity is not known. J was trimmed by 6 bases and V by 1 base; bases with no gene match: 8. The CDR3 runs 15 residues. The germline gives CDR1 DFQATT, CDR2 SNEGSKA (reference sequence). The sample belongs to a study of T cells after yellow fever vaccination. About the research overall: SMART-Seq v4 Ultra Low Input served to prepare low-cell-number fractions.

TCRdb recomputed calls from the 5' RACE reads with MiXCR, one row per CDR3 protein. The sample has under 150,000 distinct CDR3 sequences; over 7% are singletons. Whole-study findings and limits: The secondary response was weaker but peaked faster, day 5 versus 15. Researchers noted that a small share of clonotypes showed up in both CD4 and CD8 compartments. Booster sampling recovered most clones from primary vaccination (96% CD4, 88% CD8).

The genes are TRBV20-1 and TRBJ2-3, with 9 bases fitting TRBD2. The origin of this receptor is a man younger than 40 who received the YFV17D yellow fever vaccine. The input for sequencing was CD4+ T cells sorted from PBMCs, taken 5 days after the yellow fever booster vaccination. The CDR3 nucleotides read TGCAGTGCTAGAGCGGCTAGCGGGGACGGGGATACGCAGTATTTT. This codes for CSARAASGDGDTQYF.